This record concerns one T cell receptor beta chain sequence. The germline V gene encodes CDR1 MGHRA and CDR2 YSYEKL. This CDR3 is 20 amino acids long. The ends lost 1 base at V and 1 base at J; junction bases unmatched: 19. This table comes from immunoSEQ multiplex PCR, and its TCRdb copy is limited to in-frame clones, with some not included. The table lists some 74,000 clones, less than 95% of them singletons. This record comes from a study of OX40 agonist ivuxolimab in advanced cancers. This chain joins TRBV4-1 and TRBJ2-7; 7 bases map to TRBD2. The TCR originated in an adult with an advanced solid tumor such as melanoma, head and neck, liver or kidney cancer. The sequences come from CD4+ or CD8+ T cells sorted from blood, collected in a trial of the OX40 agonist ivuxolimab. CDR3 amino acids: CASSQAWVGLGRRGSYEQYF. CDR3 DNA sequence: TGCGCCAGCAGCCAAGCTTGGGTAGGACTTGGACGGCGGGGGTCCTACGAGCAGTACTTC.